This T cell receptor beta chain was identified in a study of brain T cells in children with intractable seizures. V lost 0 bases and J lost 5; bases outside the gene matches: 2. Germline CDR1 reads MNHEY; CDR2 reads SVGEGT. This CDR3 has 14 amino acids. TCRdb keeps only in-frame clones here, not all; method: immunoSEQ multiplex PCR. The table records over 95,000 clones, 85% to 95% of them present only once. The specimen comprised peripheral blood, sampled at surgery. The V and J genes are TRBV6-2 or TRBV6-3 and TRBJ2-7, with TRBD1 matching 9 bases. The sequence was obtained from a boy less than two years old with hemimegalencephaly and intractable seizures. In DNA, the CDR3 is TGTGCCAGCAGTTACTCAGGACAGGGGAACGAGCAGTACTTC. This encodes CASSYSGQGNEQYF.